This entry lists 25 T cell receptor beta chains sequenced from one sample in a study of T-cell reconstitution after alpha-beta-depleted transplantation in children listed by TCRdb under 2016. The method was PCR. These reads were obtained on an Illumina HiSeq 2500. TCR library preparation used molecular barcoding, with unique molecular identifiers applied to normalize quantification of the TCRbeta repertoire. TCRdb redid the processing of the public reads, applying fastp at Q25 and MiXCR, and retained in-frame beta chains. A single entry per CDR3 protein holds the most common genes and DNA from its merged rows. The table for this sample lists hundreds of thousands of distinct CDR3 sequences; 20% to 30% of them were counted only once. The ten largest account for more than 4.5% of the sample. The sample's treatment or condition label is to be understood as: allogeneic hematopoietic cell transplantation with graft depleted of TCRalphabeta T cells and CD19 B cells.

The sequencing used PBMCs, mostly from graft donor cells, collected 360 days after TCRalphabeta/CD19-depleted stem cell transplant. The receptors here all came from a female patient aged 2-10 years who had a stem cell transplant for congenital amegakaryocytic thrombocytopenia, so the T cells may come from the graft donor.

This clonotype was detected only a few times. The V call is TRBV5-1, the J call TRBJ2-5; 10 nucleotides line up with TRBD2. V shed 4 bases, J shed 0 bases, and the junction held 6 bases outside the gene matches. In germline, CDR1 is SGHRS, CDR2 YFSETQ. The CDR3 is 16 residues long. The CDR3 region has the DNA TGCGCCAGCAGCCTGGTAGCGGGAGGCTACCAAGAGACCCAGTACTTC. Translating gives CASSLVAGGYQETQYF. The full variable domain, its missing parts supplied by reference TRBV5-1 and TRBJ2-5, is KAGVTQTPRYLIKTRGQQVTLSCSPISGHRSVSWYQQTPGQGLQFLFEYFSETQRNKGNFPGRFSGRQFSNSRSEMNVSTLELGDSALYLCASSLVAGGYQETQYFGPGTRLLVL.

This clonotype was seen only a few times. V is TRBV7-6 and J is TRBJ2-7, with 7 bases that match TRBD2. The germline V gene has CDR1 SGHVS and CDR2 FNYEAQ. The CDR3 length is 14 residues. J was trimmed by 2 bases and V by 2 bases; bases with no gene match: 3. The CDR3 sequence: CASSLQAGPYEQYF. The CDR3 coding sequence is TGTGCCAGCAGCTTACAAGCGGGACCCTACGAGCAGTACTTC.

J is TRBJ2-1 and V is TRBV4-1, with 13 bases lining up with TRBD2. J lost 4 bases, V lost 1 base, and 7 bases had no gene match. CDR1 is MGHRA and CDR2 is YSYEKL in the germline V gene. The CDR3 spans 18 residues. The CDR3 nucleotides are TGCGCCAGCAGCCAAGCCCGACTAGCGGGGGGAGTGTACAATGAGCAGTTCTTC. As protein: CASSQARLAGGVYNEQFF.

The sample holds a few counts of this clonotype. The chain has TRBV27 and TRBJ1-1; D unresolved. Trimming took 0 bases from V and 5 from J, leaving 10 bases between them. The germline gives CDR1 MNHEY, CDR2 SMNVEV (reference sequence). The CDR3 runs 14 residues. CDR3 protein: CASSLSYSTTEAFF. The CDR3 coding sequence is TGTGCCAGCAGTTTATCGTACAGTACAACTGAAGCTTTCTTT.

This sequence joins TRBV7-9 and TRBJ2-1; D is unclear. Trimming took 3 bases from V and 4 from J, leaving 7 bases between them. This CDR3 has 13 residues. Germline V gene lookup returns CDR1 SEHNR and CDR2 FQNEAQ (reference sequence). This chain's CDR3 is CASSFNFYNEQFF. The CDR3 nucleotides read TGTGCCAGCAGCTTTAACTTTTACAATGAGCAGTTCTTC.

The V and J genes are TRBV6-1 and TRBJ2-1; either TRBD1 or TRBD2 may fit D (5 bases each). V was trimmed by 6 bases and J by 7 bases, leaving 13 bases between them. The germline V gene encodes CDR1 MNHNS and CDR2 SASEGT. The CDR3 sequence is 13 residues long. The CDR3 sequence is CASSPGPQNEQFF. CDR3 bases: TGTGCCAGCAGCCCGGGACCTCAAAATGAGCAGTTCTTC.

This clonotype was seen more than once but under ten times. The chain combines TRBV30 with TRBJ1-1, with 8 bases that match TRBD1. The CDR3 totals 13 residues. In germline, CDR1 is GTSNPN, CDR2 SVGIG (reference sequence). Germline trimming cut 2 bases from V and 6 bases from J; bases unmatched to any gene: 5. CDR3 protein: CAWSTLTGAEAFF. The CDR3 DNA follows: TGTGCCTGGAGTACGCTGACAGGGGCTGAAGCTTTCTTT.

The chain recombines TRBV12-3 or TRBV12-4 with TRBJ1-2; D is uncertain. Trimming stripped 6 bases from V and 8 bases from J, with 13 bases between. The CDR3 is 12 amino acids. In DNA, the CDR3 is TGTGCCAGCAGACTTTTTGCGGGAGGCTACACCTTC. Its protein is CASRLFAGGYTF.

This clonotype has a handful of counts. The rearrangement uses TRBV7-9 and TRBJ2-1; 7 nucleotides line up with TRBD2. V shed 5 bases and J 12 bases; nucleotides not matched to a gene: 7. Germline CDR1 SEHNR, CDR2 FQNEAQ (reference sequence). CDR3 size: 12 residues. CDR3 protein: CASSPVLAMQFF. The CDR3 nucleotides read TGTGCCAGCAGCCCCGTACTAGCGATGCAGTTCTTC.

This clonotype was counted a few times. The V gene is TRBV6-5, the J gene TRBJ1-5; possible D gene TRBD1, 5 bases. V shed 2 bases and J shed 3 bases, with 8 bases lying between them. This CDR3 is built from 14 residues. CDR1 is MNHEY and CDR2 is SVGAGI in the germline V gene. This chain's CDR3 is CASSYGAVNQPQHF. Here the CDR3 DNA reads TGTGCCAGCAGTTACGGGGCAGTCAATCAGCCCCAGCATTTT.

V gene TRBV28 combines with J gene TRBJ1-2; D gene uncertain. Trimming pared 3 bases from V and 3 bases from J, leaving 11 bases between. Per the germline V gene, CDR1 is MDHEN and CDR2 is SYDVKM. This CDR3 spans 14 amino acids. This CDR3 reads CASSFPPGYYGYTF. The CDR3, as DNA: TGTGCCAGCAGTTTCCCCCCCGGATACTATGGCTACACCTTC.

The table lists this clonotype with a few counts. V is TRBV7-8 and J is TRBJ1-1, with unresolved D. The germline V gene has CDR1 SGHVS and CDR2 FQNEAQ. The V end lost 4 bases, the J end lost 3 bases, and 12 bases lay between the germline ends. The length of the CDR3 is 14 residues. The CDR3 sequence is CASSSDLEDTEAFF. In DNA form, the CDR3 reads TGTGCCAGCAGCTCGGACTTGGAGGACACTGAAGCTTTCTTT.

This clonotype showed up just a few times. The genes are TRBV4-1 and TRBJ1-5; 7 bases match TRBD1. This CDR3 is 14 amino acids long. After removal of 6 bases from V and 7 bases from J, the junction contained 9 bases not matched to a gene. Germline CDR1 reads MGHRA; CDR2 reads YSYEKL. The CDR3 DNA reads TGCGCCAGCAGGACAGGGCCTGCCATGCAGCCCCAGCATTTT. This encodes CASRTGPAMQPQHF.

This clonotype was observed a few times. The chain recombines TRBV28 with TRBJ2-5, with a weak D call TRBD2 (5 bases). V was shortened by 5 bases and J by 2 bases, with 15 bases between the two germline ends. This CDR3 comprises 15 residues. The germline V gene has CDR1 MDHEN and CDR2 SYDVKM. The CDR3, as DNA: TGTGCCAGCAGTCCCCCGCTAGGAGGTCAAGAGACCCAGTACTTC. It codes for CASSPPLGGQETQYF.

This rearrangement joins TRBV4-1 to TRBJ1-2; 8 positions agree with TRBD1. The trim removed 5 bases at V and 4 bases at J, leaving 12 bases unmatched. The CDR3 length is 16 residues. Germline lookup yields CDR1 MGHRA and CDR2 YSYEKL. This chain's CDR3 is CASSTRTGTFFYGYTF. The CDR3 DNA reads TGCGCCAGCAGCACTCGGACAGGGACTTTCTTCTATGGCTACACCTTC.

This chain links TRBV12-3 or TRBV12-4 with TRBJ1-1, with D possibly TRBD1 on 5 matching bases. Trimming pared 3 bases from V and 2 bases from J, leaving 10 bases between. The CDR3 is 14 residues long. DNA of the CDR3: TGTGCCAGCAGTTTCATCCAGGGTAACACTGAAGCTTTCTTT. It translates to CASSFIQGNTEAFF.

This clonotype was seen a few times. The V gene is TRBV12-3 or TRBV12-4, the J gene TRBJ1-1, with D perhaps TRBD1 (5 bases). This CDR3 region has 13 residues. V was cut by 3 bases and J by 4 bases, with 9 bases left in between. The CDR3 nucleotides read TGTGCCAGCAGTTTTTGGGGCTCCACTGAAGCTTTCTTT. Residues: CASSFWGSTEAFF.

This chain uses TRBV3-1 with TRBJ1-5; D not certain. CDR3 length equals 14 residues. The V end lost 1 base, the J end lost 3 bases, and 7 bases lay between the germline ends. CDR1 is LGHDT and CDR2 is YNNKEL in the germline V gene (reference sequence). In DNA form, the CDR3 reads TGTGCCAGCAGCCAAGGTGTATTCAATCAGCCCCAGCATTTT. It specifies CASSQGVFNQPQHF.

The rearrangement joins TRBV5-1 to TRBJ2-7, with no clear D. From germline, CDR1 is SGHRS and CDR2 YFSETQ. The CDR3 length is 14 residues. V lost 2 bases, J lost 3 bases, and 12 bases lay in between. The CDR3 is CASSFLGPFYEQYF. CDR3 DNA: TGCGCCAGCAGCTTCCTGGGCCCTTTCTACGAGCAGTACTTC.

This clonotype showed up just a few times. The CDR3 DNA reads as TGTGCCAGCAGTAGATGGGGCGATGGTTACGAGCAGTACTTC. It encodes CASSRWGDGYEQYF. The V gene is TRBV27, the J gene TRBJ2-7; TRBD1 might be the D (5 bases). Trimming cost V 5 bases and J 4 bases, with 15 bases left between them. This CDR3 is 14 amino acids long. CDR1 is MNHEY and CDR2 is SMNVEV in the germline V gene (reference sequence).

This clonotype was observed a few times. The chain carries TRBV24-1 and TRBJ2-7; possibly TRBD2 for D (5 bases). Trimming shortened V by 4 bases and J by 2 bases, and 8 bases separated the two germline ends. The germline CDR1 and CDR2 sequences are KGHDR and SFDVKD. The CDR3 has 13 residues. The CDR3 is CATSDKGAYEQYF. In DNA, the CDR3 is TGTGCCACCAGTGACAAGGGAGCCTACGAGCAGTACTTC.

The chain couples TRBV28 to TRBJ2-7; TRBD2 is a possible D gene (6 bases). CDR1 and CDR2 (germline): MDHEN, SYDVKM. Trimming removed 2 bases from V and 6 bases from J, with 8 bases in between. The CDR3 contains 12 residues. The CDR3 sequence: CASSLRRGEQYF. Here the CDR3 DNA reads TGTGCCAGCAGTTTAAGGAGGGGCGAGCAGTACTTC.

The CDR3 reads CASSSGTGGTDTQYF. The CDR3 DNA sequence: TGTGCCAGCTCTTCAGGGACAGGGGGCACAGATACGCAGTATTTT. The chain is built from TRBV28 and TRBJ2-3; TRBD1 agrees at 10 bases. The trim removed 8 bases at V and 1 base at J, leaving 6 bases unmatched. This CDR3 has 15 amino acids. Germline V gene sequence: CDR1 MDHEN, CDR2 SYDVKM.

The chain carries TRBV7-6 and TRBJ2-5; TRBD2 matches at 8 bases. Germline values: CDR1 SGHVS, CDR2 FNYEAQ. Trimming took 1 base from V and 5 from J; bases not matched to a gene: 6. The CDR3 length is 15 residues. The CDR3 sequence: CASSLDRGGWETQYF. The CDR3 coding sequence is TGTGCCAGCAGCTTAGATCGCGGGGGGTGGGAGACCCAGTACTTC.

The CDR3: CAISESLGPSYEQYF. CDR3 nucleotide sequence: TGTGCCATCAGTGAGAGTCTGGGTCCTTCCTACGAGCAGTACTTC. The V and J genes are TRBV10-3 and TRBJ2-7; no clear D gene. The CDR3 runs to 15 residues. Germline CDR1 and CDR2: ENHRY and SYGVKD. Trimming left V 2 bases short and J 1 base short, with 12 bases between.